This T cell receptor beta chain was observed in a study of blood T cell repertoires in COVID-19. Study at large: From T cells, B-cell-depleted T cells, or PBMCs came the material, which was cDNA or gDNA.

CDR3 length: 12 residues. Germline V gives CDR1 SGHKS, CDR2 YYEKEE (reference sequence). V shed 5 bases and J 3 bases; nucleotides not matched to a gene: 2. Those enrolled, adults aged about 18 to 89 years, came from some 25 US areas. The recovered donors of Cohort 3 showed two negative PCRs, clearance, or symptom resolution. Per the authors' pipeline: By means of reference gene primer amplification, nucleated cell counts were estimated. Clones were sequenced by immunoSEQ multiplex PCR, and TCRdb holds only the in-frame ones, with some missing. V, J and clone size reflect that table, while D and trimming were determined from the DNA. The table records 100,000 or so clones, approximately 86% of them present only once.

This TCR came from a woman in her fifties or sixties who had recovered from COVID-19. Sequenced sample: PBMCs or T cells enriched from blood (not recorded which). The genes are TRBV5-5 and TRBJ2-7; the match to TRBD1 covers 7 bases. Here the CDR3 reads CASSRDSYEQYF. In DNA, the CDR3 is TGTGCCAGCAGTCGGGACAGCTACGAGCAGTACTTC. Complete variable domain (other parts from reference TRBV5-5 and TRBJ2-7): DAGVTQSPTHLIKTRGQQVTLRCSPISGHKSVSWYQQVLGQGPQFIFQYYEKEERGRGNFPDRFSARQFPNYSSELNVNALLLGDSALYLCASSRDSYEQYFGPGTRLTVT.